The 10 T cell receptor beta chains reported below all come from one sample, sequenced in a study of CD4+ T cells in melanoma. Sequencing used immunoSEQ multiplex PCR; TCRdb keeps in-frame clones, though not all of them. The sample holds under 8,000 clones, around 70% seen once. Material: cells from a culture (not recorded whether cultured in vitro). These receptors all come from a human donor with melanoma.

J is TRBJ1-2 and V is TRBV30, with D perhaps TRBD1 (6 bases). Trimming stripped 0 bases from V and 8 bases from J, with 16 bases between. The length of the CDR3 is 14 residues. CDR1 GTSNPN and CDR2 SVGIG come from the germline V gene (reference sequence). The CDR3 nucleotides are TGTGCCTGGAGTGTACGGGGGCCTGGAGGGGGCTACACCTTC. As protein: CAWSVRGPGGGYTF. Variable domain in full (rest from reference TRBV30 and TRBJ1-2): SQTIHQWPATLVQPVGSPLSLECTVEGTSNPNLYWYRQAAGRGLQLLFYSVGIGQISSEVPQNLSASRPQDRQFILSSKKLLLSDSGFYLCAWSVRGPGGGYTFGSGTRLTVV.

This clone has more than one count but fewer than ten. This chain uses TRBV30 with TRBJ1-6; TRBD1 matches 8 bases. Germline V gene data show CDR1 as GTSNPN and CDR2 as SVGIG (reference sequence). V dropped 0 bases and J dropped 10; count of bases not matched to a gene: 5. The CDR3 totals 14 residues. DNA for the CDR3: TGTGCCTGGAGTGTACACAGGGGGGGATCACCCCTCCACTTT. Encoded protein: CAWSVHRGGSPLHF.

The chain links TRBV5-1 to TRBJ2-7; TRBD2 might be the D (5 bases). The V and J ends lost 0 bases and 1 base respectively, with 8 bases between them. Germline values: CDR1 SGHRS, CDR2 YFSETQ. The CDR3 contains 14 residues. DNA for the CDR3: TGCGCCAGCAGCTTGGTGGGCGGGTCCTACGAGCAGTACTTC. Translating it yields CASSLVGGSYEQYF.

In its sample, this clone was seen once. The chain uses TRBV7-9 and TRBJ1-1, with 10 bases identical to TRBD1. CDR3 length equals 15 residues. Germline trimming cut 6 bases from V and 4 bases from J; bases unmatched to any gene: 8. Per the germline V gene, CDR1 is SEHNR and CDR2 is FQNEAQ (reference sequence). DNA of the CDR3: TGTGCCAGCAGATCCGACAGGGGGCAGGGCACTGAAGCTTTCTTT. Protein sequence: CASRSDRGQGTEAFF.

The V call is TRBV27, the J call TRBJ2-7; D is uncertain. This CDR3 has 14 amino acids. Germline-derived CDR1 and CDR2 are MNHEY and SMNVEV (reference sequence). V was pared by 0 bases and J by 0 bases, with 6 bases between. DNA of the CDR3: TGTGCCAGCAGTTTATCGGTAGGCTCCTACGAGCAGTACTTC. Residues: CASSLSVGSYEQYF.

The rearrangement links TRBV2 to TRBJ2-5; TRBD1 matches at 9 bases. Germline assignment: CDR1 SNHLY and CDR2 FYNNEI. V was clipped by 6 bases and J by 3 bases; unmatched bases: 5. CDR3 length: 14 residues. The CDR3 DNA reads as TGTGCCAGCAGGGACAGGGGCGCAAAAGAGACCCAGTACTTC. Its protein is CASRDRGAKETQYF.

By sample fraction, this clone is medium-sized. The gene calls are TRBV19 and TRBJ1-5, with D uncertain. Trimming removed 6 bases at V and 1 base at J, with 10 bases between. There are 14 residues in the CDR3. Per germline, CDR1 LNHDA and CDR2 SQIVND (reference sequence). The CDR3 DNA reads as TGTGCCAGTAGATCAGAGGGAAGCAATCAGCCCCAGCATTTT. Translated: CASRSEGSNQPQHF.

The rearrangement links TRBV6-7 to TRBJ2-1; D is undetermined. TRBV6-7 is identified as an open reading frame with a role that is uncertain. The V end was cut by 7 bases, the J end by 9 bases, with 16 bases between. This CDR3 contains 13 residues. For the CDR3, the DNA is TGTGCCAGCACCAAAGATCCGGCACGTGAGCAGTTCTTC. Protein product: CASTKDPAREQFF.

CDR3 sequence: CASSLNAGGEKLFF. CDR3 DNA: TGTGCCAGCAGCCTAAATGCGGGGGGTGAAAAACTGTTTTTT. The gene calls are TRBV3-1 (or the pseudogene TRBV3-2) and TRBJ1-4, with D tentatively TRBD1 (5 bases). Germline loops: CDR1 LGHDT, CDR2 YNNKEL (reference sequence). V gave up 4 bases and J gave up 7 bases, with 13 bases separating them. The CDR3 extends over 14 amino acids.

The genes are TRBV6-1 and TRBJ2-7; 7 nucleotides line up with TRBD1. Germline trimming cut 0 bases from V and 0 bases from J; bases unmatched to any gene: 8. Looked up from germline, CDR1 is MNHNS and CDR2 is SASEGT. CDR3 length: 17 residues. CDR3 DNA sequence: TGTGCCAGCAGTGAAGCAGGGGGACAGTCCCTCTCCTACGAGCAGTACTTC. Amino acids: CASSEAGGQSLSYEQYF.